The 9 T cell receptor beta chains below were found in one sample sequenced in a study of cytomegalovirus exposure and HLA in healthy donors (dated by TCRdb to about 2017). Receptors were amplified or captured by the immunoSEQ multiplex PCR assay. For the multiplex PCR, a mixture combining 60 forward primers for TCR Vbeta segments and 13 reverse primers for TCR Jbeta segments was used. TCRdb retrieved this table from immuneACCESS and kept in-frame rearrangements only. Not all clones are present; in checked studies, unresolved V genes account for under half, and no reason is known for the remainder. The sample table holds 140,000 to 150,000 clones, of which around three quarters were seen once. Clones ranked in the top ten supply 6.5% to 8% of the sample. Sequencing was performed on PBMCs. The receptors stem from a woman between 40 and 55 years old in good health and CMV-seropositive.

This rearrangement joins TRBV5-1 to TRBJ2-2; 14 nucleotides line up with TRBD2. V dropped 4 bases and J dropped 5; count of bases not matched to a gene: 4. CDR3 length: 16 amino acids. CDR1 and CDR2 from the germline V gene are SGHRS and YFSETQ. CDR3 nucleotide sequence: TGCGCCAGCAGCACCCGGACTAGCGGGGGGACCGGGGAGCTGTTTTTT. Encoded protein: CASSTRTSGGTGELFF.

The chain is built from TRBV29-1 and TRBJ1-1; 8 bases line up with TRBD1. The trim removed 7 bases at V and 5 bases at J, leaving 6 bases unmatched. Germline V lookup: CDR1 SQVTM, CDR2 ANQGSEA. This CDR3 comprises 12 residues. CDR3 in amino acids: CSAPDRVTEAFF. CDR3 sequence (DNA): TGCAGCGCCCCGGACAGGGTAACTGAAGCTTTCTTT. Drawing the rest from reference TRBV29-1 and TRBJ1-1, the complete variable domain is SAVISQKPSRDICQRGTSLTIQCQVDSQVTMMFWYRQQPGQSLTLIATANQGSEATYESGFVIDKFPISRPNLTFSTLTVSNMSPEDSSIYLCSAPDRVTEAFFGQGTRLTVV.

CDR3 region: CASSYGGVGGETQYF. The CDR3 DNA sequence: TGCGCCAGCAGCTATGGGGGGGTTGGAGGAGAGACCCAGTACTTC. This sequence joins TRBV5-1 and TRBJ2-5; TRBD2 matches at 7 bases. The J segment lost 4 bases and the V segment lost 3 bases, leaving 9 bases of the junction unmatched. The CDR3 is made up of 15 amino acids. The germline V gene encodes CDR1 SGHRS and CDR2 YFSETQ.

J is TRBJ1-1 and V is TRBV19; TRBD1 matches 9 bases. The CDR3 has 15 residues. Germline CDR1 reads LNHDA; CDR2 reads SQIVND (reference sequence). J lost 4 bases, V lost 5 bases, and 8 bases had no gene match. The CDR3 DNA reads as TGTGCCAGTAGTGCCGGGACAGGGTACGTCACTGAAGCTTTCTTT. Its translation: CASSAGTGYVTEAFF.

The CDR3: CASSLMYSYEQYF. The CDR3 DNA reads as TGCGCCAGCAGCTTGATGTACTCATACGAGCAGTACTTC. The rearrangement links TRBV5-1 to TRBJ2-7; unclear D gene. The V gene lost 1 base and the J gene lost 4 bases, with 9 bases spanning the gap. The CDR3 length is 13 residues. From germline, CDR1 is SGHRS and CDR2 YFSETQ.

The chain combines TRBV7-3 with TRBJ1-2; 8 bases are a match to TRBD1. The germline CDR1 and CDR2 sequences are SGHTA and FQGTGA. This CDR3 comprises 15 residues. Trimming took 5 bases from V and 2 from J; bases not matched to a gene: 7. CDR3 in amino acids: CASSQGAGTNYGYTF. CDR3 in DNA: TGTGCCAGCAGCCAGGGGGCAGGGACGAACTATGGCTACACCTTC.

The chain links TRBV10-3 to TRBJ1-1; a weak D match, TRBD1 (5 bases). The germline V gene has CDR1 ENHRY and CDR2 SYGVKD. The V end lost 3 bases, the J end lost 11 bases, and 16 bases lay between the germline ends. The CDR3 is made up of 13 amino acids. CDR3 sequence reads: CAISDGPMGGAFF. CDR3 nucleotides: TGTGCCATCAGTGACGGGCCCATGGGGGGTGCTTTCTTT.

This clone is a singleton in its sample. The chain combines TRBV9 with TRBJ2-3; 10 bases map to TRBD2. The CDR3 is 15 amino acids. The junction had 3 bases not matched to a gene; V was cut back by 3 bases and J by 2 bases. CDR1 is SGDLS, CDR2 YYNGEE, per germline. CDR3 nucleotide sequence: TGTGCCAGCAGCGGGCTAGCGGGGGTCACAGATACGCAGTATTTT. Translation: CASSGLAGVTDTQYF.

The rearrangement links TRBV2 to TRBJ2-2; possible D gene TRBD2, 5 bases. The V end was cut by 2 bases, the J end by 6 bases, with 10 bases between. The CDR3 loop spans 14 amino acids. From germline, CDR1 is SNHLY and CDR2 FYNNEI. The CDR3 coding sequence is TGTGCCAGCAGTGAATCCGGGATCGCCGGGGAGCTGTTTTTT. Protein product: CASSESGIAGELFF.